The 26 T cell receptor delta chains reported below all come from one sample, sequenced in a study of Vδ1+ human thymocytes. Extracted RNA was reverse transcribed into cDNA. The CDR3 regions were amplified by multiplex PCR from V-gene primers to a constant-region primer. TCRdb fed the multiplex PCR reads to CATT. Here the sample spans just under 55,000 delta-chain clones, less than 20% being singletons. These receptors have no identified antigens. General study points: Highly polyclonal TRG and TRD repertoires with Gaussian CDR3 length distributions appeared in thymus.

Sequencing input: Vdelta1+ gamma-delta thymocytes from the thymus. Subset denoted: FACS-sorted CD3+ TCRalphabeta- TCRVdelta1+ TCRVdelta2- thymocytes. The receptors were gathered from a boy younger than two who had congenital heart surgery.

This clone came up a few times. The chain uses TRDV1 and TRDJ1, with 11 bases fitting TRDD3. The ends lost 0 bases at V and 0 bases at J; junction bases unmatched: 12. This CDR3 region has 20 residues. Germline V gives CDR1 TSWWSYY, CDR2 QGS. CDR3 sequence (DNA): TGTGCTCTTGGGGAACTTGGGCCTGATGGGGGATACGCGTACACCGATAAACTCATCTTT. It encodes CALGELGPDGGYAYTDKLIF.

This clone was observed a handful of times. The chain is built from TRDV1 and TRDJ1; 12 nucleotides align to TRDD3. Germline-derived CDR1 and CDR2 are TSWWSYY and QGS. After removal of 4 bases from V and 5 bases from J, the junction contained 17 bases not matched to a gene. The CDR3 runs to 19 residues. CDR3 nucleotide sequence: TGTGCTCTTGGGGGACTCCCTTTCCCATACTGGGGGATACCGGATAAACTCATCTTT. Its protein product is CALGGLPFPYWGIPDKLIF.

V and J are TRDV1 and TRDJ1; 12 bases fit TRDD3. Per the germline V gene, CDR1 is TSWWSYY and CDR2 is QGS. The trim removed 1 base at V and 0 bases at J, leaving 24 bases unmatched. The CDR3 is 24 residues long. The CDR3: CALGEPPPTGGVLGDTPYTDKLIF. In DNA, the CDR3 is TGTGCTCTTGGGGAACCCCCGCCTACGGGCGGGGTACTGGGGGATACACCCTACACCGATAAACTCATCTTT.

V gene TRDV1 combines with J gene TRDJ2, with 10 bases aligning to TRDD3. The CDR3 has 18 residues. V dropped 0 bases and J dropped 8; count of bases not matched to a gene: 12. Germline CDR1 and CDR2: TSWWSYY and QGS. The CDR3: CALGELPSPTGGSAQLFF. The CDR3 coding sequence is TGTGCTCTTGGGGAACTACCTTCCCCCACTGGGGGATCTGCACAACTCTTCTTT.

A few counts support this clone. The V call is TRDV1, the J call TRDJ1; 12 nucleotides agree with TRDD3. CDR3 length: 17 amino acids. Germline V gene sequence: CDR1 TSWWSYY, CDR2 QGS. V was pared by 4 bases and J by 4 bases, with 10 bases of the junction left unmatched. Written as DNA, the CDR3 is TGTGCTCTTGGGGCCAGCTACTGGGGGATACCGGGCGATAAACTCATCTTT. Protein product: CALGASYWGIPGDKLIF.

The J gene is TRDJ1, the V gene TRAV29/DV5; 9 positions agree with TRDD3. V shed 0 bases and J 0 bases; nucleotides not matched to a gene: 12. The CDR3 consists of 18 residues. Per the germline V gene, CDR1 is NSMFDY and CDR2 is ISSIKDK. CDR3 sequence reads: CAASADRLGDAYTDKLIF. Here the CDR3 DNA reads TGTGCAGCAAGCGCGGATAGGCTGGGGGATGCGTACACCGATAAACTCATCTTT.

The sample holds a few counts of this clone. The chain has TRDV1 and TRDJ1, with 9 nucleotides matching TRDD3. J lost 0 bases, V lost 0 bases, and 11 bases had no gene match. Germline assignment: CDR1 TSWWSYY and CDR2 QGS. The CDR3 totals 19 residues. The CDR3 here is CALGELLEYWGTYTDKLIF. As DNA, the CDR3 is TGTGCTCTTGGGGAACTATTAGAGTACTGGGGGACGTACACCGATAAACTCATCTTT.

J is TRDJ1 and V is TRDV1, with a weak D call TRDD3 (5 bases). CDR1 TSWWSYY and CDR2 QGS come from the germline V gene. Trimming cost V 1 base and J 0 bases, with 24 bases left between them. The CDR3 runs to 20 residues. Here the CDR3 reads CALGERVDFGGAMYTDKLIF. CDR3 in DNA: TGTGCTCTTGGGGAACGAGTCGATTTCGGTGGGGCCATGTACACCGATAAACTCATCTTT.

The chain employs TRDV1 and TRDJ1; 7 bases agree with TRDD3. Germline V lookup: CDR1 TSWWSYY, CDR2 QGS. The CDR3 is made up of 26 amino acids. Trimming cost V 1 base and J 1 base; bases outside gene matches: 36. This CDR3 reads CALGERTLLSQAPFTGDPPFTDKLIF. CDR3 DNA: TGTGCTCTTGGGGAACGCACACTCCTAAGCCAAGCGCCGTTTACTGGGGACCCTCCCTTCACCGATAAACTCATCTTT.

V usage is TRDV1 and J usage is TRDJ1; 9 nucleotides line up with TRDD3. This CDR3 has 24 amino acids. With 7 bases clipped from V and 3 bases from J, the junction kept 36 bases outside the gene matches. CDR1 is TSWWSYY and CDR2 is QGS in the germline V gene. The CDR3 DNA follows: TGTGCTCTTGCTACCCCGACCGGGTTCCTGACGCCCGTACTGGGGGACAAGTACGCCGATAAACTCATCTTT. Translating it yields CALATPTGFLTPVLGDKYADKLIF.

In this sample, this clone turned up a few times. V and J are TRDV1 and TRDJ1; 12 bases fit TRDD3. There are 18 residues in the CDR3. From germline, CDR1 is TSWWSYY and CDR2 QGS. The junction had 12 bases not matched to a gene; V was cut back by 4 bases and J by 3 bases. This CDR3 is CALGAWDHWGIPPDKLIF. The DNA of the CDR3 is TGTGCTCTTGGGGCCTGGGACCACTGGGGGATACCCCCCGATAAACTCATCTTT.

The J gene is TRDJ1, the V gene TRDV1; D gene uncertain. Germline loops: CDR1 TSWWSYY, CDR2 QGS. The V end was cut by 4 bases, the J end by 0 bases, with 3 bases between. The CDR3 has 12 residues. In nucleotides, the CDR3 is TGTGCTCTTGGGGTTAACACCGATAAACTCATCTTT. Its translation: CALGVNTDKLIF.

This clone was observed a few times. The V gene is TRDV1, the J gene TRDJ1; weak D call: TRDD3 (6 bases). The germline V gene encodes CDR1 TSWWSYY and CDR2 QGS. Trimming removed 6 bases at V and 3 bases at J, with 20 bases between. This CDR3 has 16 amino acids. The CDR3 DNA sequence: TGTGCTCTTGGTACTAGGGGATCATATTGGGCCGATAAACTCATCTTT. Translating gives CALGTRGSYWADKLIF.

This rearrangement joins TRDV1 to TRDJ1; D remains unclear. The CDR3 sequence is 18 residues long. CDR1 is TSWWSYY, CDR2 QGS, per germline. V lost 2 bases and J lost 3, with 22 bases in between. CDR3 sequence: CALGEEVRVRVVPDKLIF. The CDR3 DNA follows: TGTGCTCTTGGGGAAGAGGTTAGAGTACGGGTTGTACCCGATAAACTCATCTTT.

This clone was seen only a few times. This chain links TRDV1 with TRDJ1; TRDD3 agrees at 10 bases. With 1 base clipped from V and 1 base from J, the junction kept 27 bases outside the gene matches. CDR1 is TSWWSYY and CDR2 is QGS in the germline V gene. The CDR3 spans 24 residues. For the CDR3, the DNA is TGTGCTCTTGGGGAACGAGATAGGGGATTCCTCCCGTACTGGGGGATGCGAGGCACCGATAAACTCATCTTT. This codes for CALGERDRGFLPYWGMRGTDKLIF.

The chain couples TRDV2 to TRDJ3; TRDD3 matches at 9 bases. This CDR3 spans 23 amino acids. The germline V gene has CDR1 GEAIGNYY and CDR2 EKD. J lost 0 bases, V lost 3 bases, and 20 bases had no gene match. This chain's CDR3 is CACDPLFLRTGGQSSWDTRQMFF. In DNA, the CDR3 is TGTGCCTGTGACCCCCTATTCCTTCGTACTGGGGGACAAAGCTCCTGGGACACCCGACAGATGTTTTTC.

Only a few counts were recorded for this clone. The chain couples TRDV2 to TRDJ1, with TRDD3 identical over 8 bases. The CDR3 runs 20 residues. Losses at the gene ends were 0 bases for V and 0 bases for J; bases not matched to a gene: 17. Germline V gene lookup returns CDR1 GEAIGNYY and CDR2 EKD. The CDR3 DNA reads TGTGCCTGTGACACCGGCTGCTGGGGGACCCCATCCCTGTACACCGATAAACTCATCTTT. Residues: CACDTGCWGTPSLYTDKLIF.

This clone came up a few times. V and J are TRDV1 and TRDJ1; 10 bases match TRDD3. V lost 7 bases and J lost 0; bases outside the gene matches: 11. Germline V lookup: CDR1 TSWWSYY, CDR2 QGS. This CDR3 is 17 amino acids long. The CDR3, as DNA: TGTGCTCTTGTCCCTACCTGGGGGATAGTGTACACCGATAAACTCATCTTT. Translation gives CALVPTWGIVYTDKLIF.

The rearrangement links TRDV1 to TRDJ1; TRDD3 aligns across 8 bases. J lost 0 bases, V lost 1 base, and 10 bases had no gene match. The CDR3 length is 18 residues. Germline assignment: CDR1 TSWWSYY and CDR2 QGS. The CDR3 sequence is CALGEPSYWGFYTDKLIF. In nucleotides, the CDR3 is TGTGCTCTTGGGGAACCTTCGTACTGGGGGTTTTACACCGATAAACTCATCTTT.

The chain joins TRDV1 to TRDJ1; TRDD3 matches at 9 bases. This CDR3 is 21 amino acids long. Germline V gene sequence: CDR1 TSWWSYY, CDR2 QGS. The trim removed 4 bases at V and 1 base at J, leaving 22 bases unmatched. CDR3 residues: CALGGPSPQTGGKIGTDKLIF. In DNA, the CDR3 is TGTGCTCTTGGGGGGCCTTCCCCCCAAACTGGGGGAAAGATAGGCACCGATAAACTCATCTTT.

Remarks on this clone: The sample holds other DNA sequences that translate to the same CDR3. The V gene is TRDV1, the J gene TRDJ1, with 10 positions matching TRDD3. V gave up 3 bases and J gave up 5 bases; unmatched junction bases: 18. Germline V gene data show CDR1 as TSWWSYY and CDR2 as QGS. The CDR3 spans 19 residues. CDR3 loop: CALGELQLPPLGDRDKLIF. In nucleotides, the CDR3 is TGTGCTCTTGGGGAGCTTCAACTTCCCCCCCTGGGGGATAGGGATAAACTCATCTTT.

The rearrangement joins TRDV1 to TRDJ1, with TRDD3 matching 11 bases. The germline V gene has CDR1 TSWWSYY and CDR2 QGS. J lost 2 bases, V lost 0 bases, and 17 bases had no gene match. The CDR3 consists of 21 residues. CDR3 DNA sequence: TGTGCTCTTGGGGAACTACGCGGCAATTACTGGGGGATAGAACAAACCGATAAACTCATCTTT. Its translation is CALGELRGNYWGIEQTDKLIF.

This clone turned up a few times. The chain employs TRDV1 and TRDJ2, with 13 bases lining up with TRDD3. The J call may be wrong; the DNA end is better matched by TRDJ1. Germline CDR1 reads TSWWSYY; CDR2 reads QGS. This CDR3 is built from 22 residues. DNA for the CDR3: TGTGCTCTTGGGGAACCTGGACTGGGGGATACGTTACGACCAACCCGCTTAGGTAAACTCATCTTT. Amino acids: CALGEPGLGDTLRPTRLGKLIF.

The chain has TRDV1 and TRDJ1, with 12 bases lining up with TRDD3. Per germline, CDR1 TSWWSYY and CDR2 QGS. CDR3 length: 20 amino acids. V dropped 1 base and J dropped 7; count of bases not matched to a gene: 19. In DNA, the CDR3 is TGTGCTCTTGGGGAACAGGGGGTACTTCTATTACTGGGGGATACAGCTAAACTCATCTTT. It translates to CALGEQGVLLLLGDTAKLIF.

The chain employs TRDV1 and TRDJ1; 11 bases are a match to TRDD3. Germline lookup yields CDR1 TSWWSYY and CDR2 QGS. The junction had 20 bases not matched to a gene; V was cut back by 5 bases and J by 0 bases. This CDR3 comprises 21 residues. The chain's CDR3 is CALGSFPISAGGYSYTDKLIF. The CDR3 nucleotides are TGTGCTCTTGGGTCTTTTCCGATTTCTGCTGGGGGATACTCGTACACCGATAAACTCATCTTT.

This chain joins TRDV1 and TRDJ1; 12 nucleotides line up with TRDD3. The CDR3 is made up of 20 amino acids. Germline V gives CDR1 TSWWSYY, CDR2 QGS. V lost 2 bases, J lost 0 bases, and 13 bases stayed unmatched. The CDR3 spells CALGEEPTYWGIQYTDKLIF. The CDR3 nucleotides are TGTGCTCTTGGGGAAGAACCCACCTACTGGGGGATACAGTACACCGATAAACTCATCTTT.